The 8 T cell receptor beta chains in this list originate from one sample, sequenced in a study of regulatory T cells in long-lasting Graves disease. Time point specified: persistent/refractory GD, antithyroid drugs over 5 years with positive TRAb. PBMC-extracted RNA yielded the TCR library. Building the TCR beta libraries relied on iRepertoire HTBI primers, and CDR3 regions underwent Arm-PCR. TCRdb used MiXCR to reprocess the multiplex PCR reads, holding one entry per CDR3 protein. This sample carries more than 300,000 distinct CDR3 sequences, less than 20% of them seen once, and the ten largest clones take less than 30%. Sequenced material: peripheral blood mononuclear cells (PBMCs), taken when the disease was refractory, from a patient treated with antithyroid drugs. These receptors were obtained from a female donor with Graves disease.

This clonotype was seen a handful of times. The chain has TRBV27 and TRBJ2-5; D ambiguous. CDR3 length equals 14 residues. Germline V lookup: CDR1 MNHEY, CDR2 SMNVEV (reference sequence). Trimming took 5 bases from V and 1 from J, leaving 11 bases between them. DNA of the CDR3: TGTGCCAGCAGTCCGGAGTGGGCCCAAGAGACCCAGTACTTC. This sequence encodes CASSPEWAQETQYF.

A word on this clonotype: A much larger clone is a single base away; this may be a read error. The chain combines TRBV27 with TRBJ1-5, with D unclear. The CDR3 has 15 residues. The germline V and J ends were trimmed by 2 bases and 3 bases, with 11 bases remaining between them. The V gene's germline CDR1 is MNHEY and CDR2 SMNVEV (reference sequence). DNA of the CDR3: TGTGCCAGCAGTTTACCAGTTGCAGCCAATCAGCCCCAGCATTTT. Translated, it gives CASSLPVAANQPQHF.

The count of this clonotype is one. CDR3 sequence reads: CASSLVGGDIQYF. The CDR3, as DNA: TGTGCCAGCAGCTTAGTGGGGGGAGACATTCAGTACTTC. J is TRBJ2-4 and V is TRBV7-9, with TRBD2 as a possible D gene (6 bases). The CDR3 loop spans 13 amino acids. The germline V gene encodes CDR1 SEHNR and CDR2 FQNEAQ (reference sequence). Trimming stripped 1 base from V and 8 bases from J, with 9 bases between.

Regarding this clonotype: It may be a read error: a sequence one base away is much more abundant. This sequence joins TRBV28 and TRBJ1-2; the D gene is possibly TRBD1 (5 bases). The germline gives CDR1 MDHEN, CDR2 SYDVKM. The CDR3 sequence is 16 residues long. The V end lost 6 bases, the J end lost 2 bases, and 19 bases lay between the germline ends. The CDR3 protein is CASSRLPRRGNYGYTF. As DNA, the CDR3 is TGTGCCAGCAGCCGACTGCCCCGTCGGGGGAACTATGGCTACACCTTC.

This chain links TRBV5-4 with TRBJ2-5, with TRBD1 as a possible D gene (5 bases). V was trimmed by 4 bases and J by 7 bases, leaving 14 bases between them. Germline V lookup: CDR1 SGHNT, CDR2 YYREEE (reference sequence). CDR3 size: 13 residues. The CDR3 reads CASSPDSPGTQYF. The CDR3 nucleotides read TGTGCCAGCAGCCCCGACAGCCCGGGGACCCAGTACTTC.

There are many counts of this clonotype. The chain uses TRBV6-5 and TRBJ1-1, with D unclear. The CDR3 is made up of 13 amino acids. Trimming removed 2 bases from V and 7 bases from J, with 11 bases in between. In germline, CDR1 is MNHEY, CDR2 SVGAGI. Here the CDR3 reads CASSYGRRFEAFF. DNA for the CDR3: TGTGCCAGCAGTTACGGTCGGAGGTTTGAAGCTTTCTTT.

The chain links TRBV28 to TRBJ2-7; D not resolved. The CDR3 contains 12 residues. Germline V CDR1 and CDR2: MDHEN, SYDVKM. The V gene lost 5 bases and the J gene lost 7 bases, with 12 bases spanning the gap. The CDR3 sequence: CASSITKAEQYF. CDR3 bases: TGTGCCAGCAGTATCACTAAAGCGGAGCAGTACTTC.

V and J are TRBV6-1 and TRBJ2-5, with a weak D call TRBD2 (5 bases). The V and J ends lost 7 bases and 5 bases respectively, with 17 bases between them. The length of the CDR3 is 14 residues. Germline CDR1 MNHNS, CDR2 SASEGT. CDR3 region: CASTNREGGETQYF. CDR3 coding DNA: TGTGCCAGCACCAACCGGGAAGGTGGGGAGACCCAGTACTTC.